This TCR beta chain was sequenced during a study of technical replicates of blood from several donors. Clones were read by immunoSEQ multiplex PCR, and TCRdb kept only the in-frame ones, dropping some. Of 75,000 to 90,000 clones in the sample, 95% are singletons; the top ten hold roughly 0.34%. Trimming removed 6 bases from V and 4 bases from J, with 16 bases in between. The CDR3 covers 14 residues. Germline V gene lookup returns CDR1 SGHTA and CDR2 FQGNSA. This TCR came from a human donor in good health. V usage is TRBV7-2 and J usage is TRBJ2-7; no definite D call. Sequences were obtained from T cells isolated from PBMCs. The CDR3 spells CASSSLVFLYEQYF. Written as DNA, the CDR3 is TGTGCCAGCAGTTCTCTTGTATTTTTGTACGAGCAGTACTTC.